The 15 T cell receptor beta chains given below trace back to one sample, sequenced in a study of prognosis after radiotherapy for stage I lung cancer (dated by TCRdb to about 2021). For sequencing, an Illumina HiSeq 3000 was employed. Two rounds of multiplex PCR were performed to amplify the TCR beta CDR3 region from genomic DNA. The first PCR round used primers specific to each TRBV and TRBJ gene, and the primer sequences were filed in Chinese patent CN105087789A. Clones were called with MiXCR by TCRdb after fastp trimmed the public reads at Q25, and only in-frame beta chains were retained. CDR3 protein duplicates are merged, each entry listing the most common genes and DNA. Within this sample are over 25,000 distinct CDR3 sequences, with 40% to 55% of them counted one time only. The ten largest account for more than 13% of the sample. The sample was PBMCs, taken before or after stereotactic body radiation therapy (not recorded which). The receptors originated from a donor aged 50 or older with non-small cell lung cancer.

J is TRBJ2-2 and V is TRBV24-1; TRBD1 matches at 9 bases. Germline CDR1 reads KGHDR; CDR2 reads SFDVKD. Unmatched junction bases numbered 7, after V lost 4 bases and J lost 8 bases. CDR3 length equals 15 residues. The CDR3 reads CATSEGTGNAGELFF. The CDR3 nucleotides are TGTGCCACCAGTGAAGGGACAGGGAACGCTGGGGAGCTGTTTTTT.

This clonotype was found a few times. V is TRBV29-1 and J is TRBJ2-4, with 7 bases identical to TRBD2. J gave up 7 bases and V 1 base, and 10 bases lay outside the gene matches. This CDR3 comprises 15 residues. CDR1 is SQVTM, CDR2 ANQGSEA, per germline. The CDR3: CSVEAPGLDWNIQYF. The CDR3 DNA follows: TGCAGCGTTGAAGCCCCAGGACTAGACTGGAACATTCAGTACTTC.

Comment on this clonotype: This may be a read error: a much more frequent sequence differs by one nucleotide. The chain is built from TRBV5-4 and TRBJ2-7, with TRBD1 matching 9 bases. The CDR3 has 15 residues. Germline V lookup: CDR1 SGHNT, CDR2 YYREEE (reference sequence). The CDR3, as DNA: TGTGCCAGCAGTCGCACACAGGGGGCGTTCTACGAGAAGTACTTC. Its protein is CASSRTQGAFYEKYF.

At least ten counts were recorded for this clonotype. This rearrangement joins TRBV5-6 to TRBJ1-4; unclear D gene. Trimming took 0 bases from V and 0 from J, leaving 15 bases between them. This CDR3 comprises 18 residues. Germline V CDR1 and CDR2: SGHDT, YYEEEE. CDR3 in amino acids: CASSLGGSWSATNEKLFF. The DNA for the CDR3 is TGTGCCAGCAGCTTGGGCGGGTCTTGGAGCGCAACTAATGAAAAACTGTTTTTT.

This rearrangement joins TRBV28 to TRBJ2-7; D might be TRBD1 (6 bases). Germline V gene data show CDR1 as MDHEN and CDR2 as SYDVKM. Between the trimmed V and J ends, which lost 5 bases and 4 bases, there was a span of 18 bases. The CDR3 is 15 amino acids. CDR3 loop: CASSRSGTPTYEQYF. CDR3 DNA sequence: TGTGCCAGCAGTCGCTCCGGGACACCAACATACGAGCAGTACTTC.

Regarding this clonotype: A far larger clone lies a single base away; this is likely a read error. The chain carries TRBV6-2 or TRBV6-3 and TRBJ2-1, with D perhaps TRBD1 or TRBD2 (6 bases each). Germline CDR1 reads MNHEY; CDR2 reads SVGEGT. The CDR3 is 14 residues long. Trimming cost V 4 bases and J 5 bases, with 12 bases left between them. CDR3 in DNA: TGTGCCAGCAGTTCCGGGGGCTGGGACAATGAGCAGTTCTTC. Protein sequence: CASSSGGWDNEQFF.

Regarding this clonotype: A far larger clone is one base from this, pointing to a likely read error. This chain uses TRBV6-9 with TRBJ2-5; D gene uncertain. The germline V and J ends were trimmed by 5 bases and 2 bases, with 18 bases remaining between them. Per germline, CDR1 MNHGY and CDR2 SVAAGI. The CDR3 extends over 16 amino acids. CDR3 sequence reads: CASSEEVSILQETQYF. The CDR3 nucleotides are TGTGCCAGCAGTGAAGAGGTCTCTATCTTACAAGAGACCCAGTACTTC.

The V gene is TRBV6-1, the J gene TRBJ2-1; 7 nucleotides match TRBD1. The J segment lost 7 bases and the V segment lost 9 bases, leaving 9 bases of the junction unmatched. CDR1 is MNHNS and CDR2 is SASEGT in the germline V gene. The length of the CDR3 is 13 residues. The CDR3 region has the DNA TGTGCCAGATCGGGACAGTTAAGGAATGAGCAGTTCTTC. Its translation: CARSGQLRNEQFF.

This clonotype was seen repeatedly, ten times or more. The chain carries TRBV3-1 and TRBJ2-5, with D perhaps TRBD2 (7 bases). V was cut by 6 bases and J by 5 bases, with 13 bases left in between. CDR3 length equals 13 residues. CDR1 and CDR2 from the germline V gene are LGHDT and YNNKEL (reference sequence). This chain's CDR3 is CASSGGAWETQYF. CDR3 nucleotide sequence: TGTGCCAGCAGTGGGGGGGCCTGGGAGACCCAGTACTTC.

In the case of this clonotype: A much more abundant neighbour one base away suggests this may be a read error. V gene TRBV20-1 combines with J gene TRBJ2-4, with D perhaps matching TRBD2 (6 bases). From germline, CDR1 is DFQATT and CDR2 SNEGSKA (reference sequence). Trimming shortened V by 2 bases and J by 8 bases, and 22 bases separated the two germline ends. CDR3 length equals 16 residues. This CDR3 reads CSARLKFGRGSDIQYF. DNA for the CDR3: TGCAGTGCTAGACTTAAGTTTGGGCGGGGCTCGGACATTCAGTACTTC.

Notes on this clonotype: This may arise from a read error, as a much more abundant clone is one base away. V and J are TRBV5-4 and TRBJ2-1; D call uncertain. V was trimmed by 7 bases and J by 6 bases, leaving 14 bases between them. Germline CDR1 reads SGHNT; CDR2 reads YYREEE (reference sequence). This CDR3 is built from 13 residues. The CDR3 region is CASGRDISNEQFF. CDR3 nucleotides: TGTGCCAGCGGTAGAGACATATCCAATGAGCAGTTCTTC.

CDR3 amino acids: CASSRERGLGGFNEQFF. DNA of the CDR3: TGTGCCAGCAGTAGAGAGAGGGGTCTAGGAGGGTTCAATGAGCAGTTCTTC. The J gene is TRBJ2-1, the V gene TRBV12-3 or TRBV12-4; D is possibly TRBD2 (6 bases). With 5 bases removed from V and 6 bases from J, the gap between germline ends came to 23 bases. The CDR3 length is 17 residues.

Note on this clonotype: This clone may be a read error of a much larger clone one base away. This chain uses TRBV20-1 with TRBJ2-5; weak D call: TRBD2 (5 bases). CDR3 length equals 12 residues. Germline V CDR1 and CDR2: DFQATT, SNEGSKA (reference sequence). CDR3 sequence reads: CSDRRGLETQYF. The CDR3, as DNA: TGCAGTGATAGACGGGGTTTGGAGACCCAGTACTTC.

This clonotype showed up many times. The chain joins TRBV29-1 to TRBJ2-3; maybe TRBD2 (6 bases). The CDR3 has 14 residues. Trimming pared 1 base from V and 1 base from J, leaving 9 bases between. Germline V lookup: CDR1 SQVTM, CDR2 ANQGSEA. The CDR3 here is CSVEAERGTDTQYF. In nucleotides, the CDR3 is TGCAGCGTTGAAGCCGAGCGGGGCACAGATACGCAGTATTTT.

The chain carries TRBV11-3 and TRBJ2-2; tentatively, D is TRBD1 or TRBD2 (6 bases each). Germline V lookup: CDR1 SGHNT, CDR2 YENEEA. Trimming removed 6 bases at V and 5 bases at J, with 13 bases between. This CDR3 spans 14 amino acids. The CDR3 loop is CASSKQGGTGELFF. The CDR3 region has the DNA TGTGCCAGCAGTAAACAGGGAGGAACCGGGGAGCTGTTTTTT.